A selection of T cell receptor beta chains follows, all from one sample in a study of immune evolution from preneoplasia to lung adenocarcinoma. Method: immunoSEQ multiplex PCR; TCRdb's copy keeps in-frame clones and lacks some. The sample holds over 3,000 clones, roughly 80% seen once. What was sequenced was FFPE adjacent normal lung tissue. These receptors were collected from a person between 65 and 79 years old with lung adenocarcinoma. CDR3s include the opening cysteine and the closing phenylalanine or tryptophan. The D gene is left open where the match is weak. Clone size is stated in some rows and not others, as once, few, many or a class when expanded.

NA	TRBV18	NA	TRBJ2-3	TGTGCCAGCTCACCAGGGGCGGGTCCAGATACGCAGTATTTT	CASSPGAGPDTQYF
TRBD1	TRBV5-1	NA	TRBJ2-3	TGCGCCAGCAGCTTGACAGGGGTCGGAGTTATTAGCACAGATACGCAGTATTTT	CASSLTGVGVISTDTQYF
NA	TRBV11-2	NA	TRBJ2-7	TGTGCCAGCAGGTTCTGGGCAGCGAGCTACGAGCAGTACTTC	CASRFWAASYEQYF
TRBD1	TRBV7-9	few	TRBJ1-2	TGTGCCAGCAGCTTAGGACGGGACAGGGACTATGGCTACACCTTC	CASSLGRDRDYGYTF
NA	TRBV30	NA	TRBJ1-1	TGTGCCCGGACGGACAGCGGCTATAACACTGAAGCTTTCTTT	CARTDSGYNTEAFF
NA	TRBV10-3	NA	TRBJ1-4	TGTGCCATCAGTGATCGTGGACCCCCGGAAAAACTGTTTTTT	CAISDRGPPEKLFF
TRBD1	TRBV29-1	NA	TRBJ2-5	TGCAGCGTTGTAGGACAGGGGATTCTGGAGACCCAGTACTTC	CSVVGQGILETQYF
TRBD1	TRBV11-2	NA	TRBJ2-1	TGTGCCAGCAGCTTTGGGACAGGGGGCGATGAGCAGTTCTTC	CASSFGTGGDEQFF
TRBD1	TRBV9	once	TRBJ1-4	TGTGCCAGCAGCTTAGGGACAGGGGCCGAAAAACTGTTTTTT	CASSLGTGAEKLFF
TRBD2	TRBV6-5	NA	TRBJ2-7	TGTGCCAGCAGACTAGCGGACTCCTACGAGCAGTACTTC	CASRLADSYEQYF
NA	TRBV15	NA	TRBJ2-7	TGTGCCACCAGCAGAGGACCCGACGGAGCGTCAGGGCAGTACTTC	CATSRGPDGASGQYF
TRBD1	TRBV30	NA	TRBJ2-7	TGTGCCTGGAGTCATTACGTTGGACAGGGGGGCGAGCAGTACTTC	CAWSHYVGQGGEQYF
TRBD2	TRBV6-1	NA	TRBJ2-2	TGTGCCAGCAGTGCCTTAGCGGGAGGGCCAGGGACCGGGGAGCTGTTTTTT	CASSALAGGPGTGELFF
TRBD1	TRBV27	NA	TRBJ1-1	TGTGCCAGCAGTTTATTCGGACAGGGGGAAGCTTTCTTT	CASSLFGQGEAFF
TRBD1	TRBV18	once	TRBJ1-2	TGTGCCAGCTCACCTTTCGGACAGGGAGCGGATGGCTACACCTTC	CASSPFGQGADGYTF
NA	TRBV5-1	NA	TRBJ2-3	TGCGCCAGCAGCTTGGCGAGGGAAGATACGCAGTATTTT	CASSLAREDTQYF
TRBD1	TRBV29-1	NA	TRBJ2-7	TGCAGCGTTGGGGGACAGGGCTTATACGAGCAGTACTTC	CSVGGQGLYEQYF
NA	TRBV6-4	NA	TRBJ1-2	TGTGCTACCAAACCAGGGGCCGCCGGCGGCTACACCTTC	CATKPGAAGGYTF
NA	TRBV5-1	large	TRBJ2-1	TGCGCCAGCAGCTTGGACGGTAGCGGCTCGTTCTTC	CASSLDGSGSFF
NA	TRBV1	few	TRBJ2-1	TGCACCAGCAGCCAAGATTCGGGGACTAGCGGGAGGAACAATGAGCAGTTCTTC	CTSSQDSGTSGRNNEQFF
TRBD1	TRBV7-9	NA	TRBJ2-7	TGTGCCAGCAGCCCATCTCTACCGGACAGGTACGACGAGCAGTACTTC	CASSPSLPDRYDEQYF
TRBD1	TRBV27	NA	TRBJ1-5	TGTGCCAGCAGTATAGGACAGGGGTTAAGTCAGCCCCAGCATTTT	CASSIGQGLSQPQHF
NA	TRBV6-1	NA	TRBJ1-3	TGTGCCAGCAGTCCCCCCCCGGATGGAAACACCATATATTTT	CASSPPPDGNTIYF
NA	TRBV6-1	NA	TRBJ2-7	TGTGCCAGCAGACGCAGGGACACTGTGTCCTACGAGCAGTACTTC	CASRRRDTVSYEQYF
NA	TRBV6-5	few	TRBJ1-1	TGTGCCAGCAGTTACGTGGGGCAGGGGTTCACTGAAGCTTTCTTT	CASSYVGQGFTEAFF
TRBD2	TRBV11-2	NA	TRBJ2-7	TGTGCCAGCAGCTCCGGGACTAGCGGTTACGAGCAGTACTTC	CASSSGTSGYEQYF
NA	TRBV5-6	NA	TRBJ1-1	TGTGCCAGCAGCTTGTACGAGGGCGCGAACACTGAAGCTTTCTTT	CASSLYEGANTEAFF
NA	TRBV30	NA	TRBJ2-1	TGTGCCTGGAGTGTACAGGTTGAGCAGTTCTTC	CAWSVQVEQFF
NA	TRBV6-1	NA	TRBJ2-7	TGTGCCAGTCCGACAGGTCTCGAGCAGTACTTC	CASPTGLEQYF
NA	TRBV9	NA	TRBJ2-3	TGTGCCAGCAGCGTATTCGGTAGGACACGCACAGATACGCAGTATTTT	CASSVFGRTRTDTQYF
TRBD2	TRBV15	once	TRBJ2-7	TGTGCCACCAGCGGGACTAGGGGCTACGAGCAGTACTTC	CATSGTRGYEQYF
NA	TRBV27	NA	TRBJ2-3	TGTGCCAGCAGGGTAGTAGCCCTGGCAGATACGCAGTATTTT	CASRVVALADTQYF
NA	TRBV7-9	NA	TRBJ1-3	TGTGCCAGCAGCTTAGAATTATGGCGACCTTACTCTGGAAACACCATATATTTT	CASSLELWRPYSGNTIYF
NA	TRBV2	NA	TRBJ1-3	TGTGCCAGCAGTGAGGAAAACACCATATATTTT	CASSEENTIYF
NA	TRBV6-5	NA	TRBJ2-1	TGTGCCAGCAGTTACCGACGAATTAGCTCCTACAATGAGCAGTTCTTC	CASSYRRISSYNEQFF
NA	TRBV28	once	TRBJ1-3	TGTGCCAGCAGTTTTGAGGACTCTGGAAACACCATATATTTT	CASSFEDSGNTIYF
TRBD2	TRBV9	NA	TRBJ2-7	TGTGCCAGCAGCGTAGGACTAGCGGGCTACGAGCAGTACTTC	CASSVGLAGYEQYF
NA	TRBV7-3	NA	TRBJ2-7	TGTGCCAGCAGCTTAATAGCTGGTCTCGGTTACGAGCAGTACTTC	CASSLIAGLGYEQYF
NA	TRBV4-1	NA	TRBJ2-1	TGCGCCAGCAGCCAATGGGGCCCCGGGACGACTCCCGGTTACAATGAGCAGTTCTTC	CASSQWGPGTTPGYNEQFF
TRBD1	TRBV29-1	NA	TRBJ1-2	TGCAGCGTTGACCTAAACAGGGGAAACATCTATGGCTACACCTTC	CSVDLNRGNIYGYTF
TRBD2	TRBV9	NA	TRBJ2-7	TGTGCCAGCAGCGTAGAGGCTAGCGGGATGTACGAGCAGTACTTC	CASSVEASGMYEQYF
TRBD1	TRBV6-5	NA	TRBJ2-7	TGTGCCAGCAGCCGTGTGGGACAGCCGAAGGAGCAGTACTTC	CASSRVGQPKEQYF
NA	TRBV7-2	NA	TRBJ2-7	TGTGCCAGCAGCTTAGGTGGGGGCCTATCCTCCTACGAGCAGTACTTC	CASSLGGGLSSYEQYF
NA	TRBV6-5	few	TRBJ1-5	TGTGCCAGCAGTCGAATGCGGGATCAGCCCCAGCATTTT	CASSRMRDQPQHF
TRBD2	TRBV7-2	NA	TRBJ2-2	TGTGCCAGCAGCTCCGGGACTAGGGCCATCGACACCGGGGAGCTGTTTTTT	CASSSGTRAIDTGELFF
NA	TRBV21-1	NA	TRBJ1-2	TGTGCCAGCAGCCCCCCGGGACAGGTGTTTAACTATGGCTACACCTTC	CASSPPGQVFNYGYTF
NA	TRBV20-1	NA	TRBJ1-2	TGCAGTGCTAGGGACAACTATGGCTACACCTTC	CSARDNYGYTF
NA	TRBV4-1	NA	TRBJ1-1	TGCGCCAGCAGCCAAGAACCGGACATCGGGCGGGCTTTCTTT	CASSQEPDIGRAFF
NA	TRBV25-1	NA	TRBJ1-3	TGTGCCAGCAGTGAGGCAGGGACTGGAAACACCATATATTTT	CASSEAGTGNTIYF
NA	TRBV29-1	NA	TRBJ1-2	TGCAGCGTTGAACCTCTGGCAGAAGCCAACTATGGCTACACCTTC	CSVEPLAEANYGYTF
NA	TRBV15	NA	TRBJ1-1	TGTGCCACCAGCAGACGAAACGCCAACACTGAAGCTTTCTTT	CATSRRNANTEAFF